Listed here are 19 T cell receptor beta chains from one sample, sequenced in a study of control samples from healthy donors and cancer patients. TCRdb's copy holds only in-frame clones and misses some; the assay was immunoSEQ multiplex PCR. The profile shows about 69,000 clones, approximately 84% of them singletons. Input material: PBMCs. These receptors originate from a woman aged 45-65 years with lung cancer.

The sample holds many counts of this clone. The genes are TRBV19 and TRBJ1-5; D ambiguous. This CDR3 comprises 14 residues. Germline values: CDR1 LNHDA, CDR2 SQIVND (reference sequence). The V gene lost 6 bases and the J gene lost 5 bases, with 14 bases spanning the gap. Here the CDR3 reads CASRETQRDQPQHF. The CDR3 DNA is TGTGCCAGTAGAGAAACCCAGCGGGATCAGCCCCAGCATTTT.

This clone has only one observation. The rearrangement joins TRBV9 to TRBJ2-7; tentative D call: TRBD2 (6 bases). Germline loops: CDR1 SGDLS, CDR2 YYNGEE. The CDR3 consists of 14 residues. The V and J ends lost 0 bases and 7 bases respectively, with 14 bases between them. The CDR3 nucleotides read TGTGCCAGCAGCGTAGCTCACGGGAGCGAGGAGCAGTACTTC. Protein product: CASSVAHGSEEQYF.

This clone was observed a few times. The chain has TRBV7-9 and TRBJ2-7; 7 bases align to TRBD1. The CDR3 covers 13 residues. V was pared by 7 bases and J by 0 bases, with 3 bases of the junction left unmatched. The V gene's germline CDR1 is SEHNR and CDR2 FQNEAQ (reference sequence). The CDR3 here is CASTGDSSYEQYF. DNA of the CDR3: TGTGCCAGCACCGGGGACAGCTCCTACGAGCAGTACTTC.

The V and J genes are TRBV6-6 and TRBJ1-2; D is unclear. Germline CDR1 and CDR2: MNHNY and SVGAGI (reference sequence). Trimming pared 6 bases from V and 4 bases from J, leaving 9 bases between. The CDR3 is made up of 12 amino acids. CDR3 DNA: TGTGCCAGCAGCGGCACCCCCTATGGCTACACCTTC. This translates into CASSGTPYGYTF.

The chain couples TRBV6-4 to TRBJ2-3, with D perhaps assigned TRBD1 or TRBD2 (6 bases each). Germline lookup yields CDR1 MRHNA and CDR2 SNTAGT. This CDR3 is 14 amino acids long. V was pared by 11 bases and J by 5 bases, with 20 bases between. The CDR3: CAGSYGGREDTQYF. DNA for the CDR3: TGTGCCGGTAGTTATGGGGGGCGGGAAGATACGCAGTATTTT.

In this sample, this clone turned up once. CDR3 region: CATNPMGYSNYGYTF. In DNA, the CDR3 is TGTGCCACCAATCCAATGGGTTACTCTAACTATGGCTACACCTTC. V and J are TRBV6-5 and TRBJ1-2; no definite D call. Looked up from germline, CDR1 is MNHEY and CDR2 is SVGAGI. The CDR3 has 15 amino acids. Trimming took 10 bases from V and 0 from J, leaving 18 bases between them.

This chain joins TRBV27 and TRBJ2-3; 11 bases match TRBD1. There are 16 residues in the CDR3. After removal of 2 bases from V and 5 bases from J, the junction contained 6 bases not matched to a gene. Germline values: CDR1 MNHEY, CDR2 SMNVEV (reference sequence). The CDR3 reads CASSLAGQGAQDTQYF. CDR3 DNA sequence: TGTGCCAGCAGTTTAGCTGGACAGGGGGCGCAAGATACGCAGTATTTT.

The chain links TRBV18 to TRBJ2-7; D is ambiguous. The CDR3 has 15 amino acids. Germline CDR1 KGHSH, CDR2 LQKENI. The V end was cut by 1 base, the J end by 4 bases, with 14 bases between. The DNA of the CDR3 is TGTGCCAGCTCACCACAGGACCAACGATCTTACGAGCAGTACTTC. Protein sequence: CASSPQDQRSYEQYF. Complete variable domain (other parts from reference TRBV18 and TRBJ2-7): NAGVMQNPRHLVRRRGQEARLRCSPMKGHSHVYWYRQLPEEGLKFMVYLQKENIIDESGMPKERFSAEFPKEGPSILRIQQVVRGDSAAYFCASSPQDQRSYEQYFGPGTRLTVT.

Within the sample, this clone is medium-sized (0.01 to 0.1%). The chain employs TRBV7-2 and TRBJ1-6; D is possibly TRBD1 (5 bases). The V gene's germline CDR1 is SGHTA and CDR2 FQGNSA. The CDR3 extends over 16 amino acids. Trimming shortened V by 5 bases and J by 5 bases, and 16 bases separated the two germline ends. The CDR3 DNA is TGTGCCAGCAGCGGGTGGGACCATCTCAATAATTCACCCCTCCACTTT. This codes for CASSGWDHLNNSPLHF.

The chain links TRBV9 to TRBJ2-1; 7 bases line up with TRBD1. This CDR3 is 14 amino acids long. The junction had 4 bases not matched to a gene; V was cut back by 0 bases and J by 7 bases. Germline V gene sequence: CDR1 SGDLS, CDR2 YYNGEE. CDR3 in amino acids: CASSVVSGGNEQFF. The CDR3 coding sequence is TGTGCCAGCAGCGTAGTGTCAGGGGGAAATGAGCAGTTCTTC.

The count of this clone is one. J is TRBJ1-2 and V is TRBV2, with D perhaps TRBD1 (5 bases). This CDR3 comprises 12 residues. The germline V and J ends were trimmed by 5 bases and 8 bases, with 12 bases remaining between them. Germline V gene data show CDR1 as SNHLY and CDR2 as FYNNEI. The CDR3 nucleotides read TGTGCCAGCAGTCGGACACCCGAGGGCTACACCTTC. Encoded protein: CASSRTPEGYTF.

V and J are TRBV21-1 and TRBJ2-5; the table names TRBD2, a call not compared with the DNA. TRBV21-1 is flagged as a pseudogene. This CDR3 is 18 amino acids long. DNA for the CDR3: TGTGCCACATACGCTGCGGCTAGCGGGGTAAGGTGGCAAGAGACCCAGTACTTC. Amino acids: CATYAAASGVRWQETQYF.

This chain joins TRBV19 and TRBJ1-2; D ambiguous. In germline, CDR1 is LNHDA, CDR2 SQIVND (reference sequence). Trimming removed 8 bases at V and 4 bases at J, with 14 bases between. This CDR3 region has 13 residues. The CDR3 sequence: CASSLTESYGYTF. The CDR3 DNA reads as TGTGCCAGTTCCCTTACTGAGAGCTATGGCTACACCTTC.

This chain uses TRBV9 with TRBJ1-3; unclear D gene. The CDR3 has 15 residues. V lost 0 bases and J 0 bases, leaving 7 bases between the germline ends. CDR1 SGDLS and CDR2 YYNGEE come from the germline V gene. DNA of the CDR3: TGTGCCAGCAGCGTAGGGCAGATCTCTGGAAACACCATATATTTT. It yields the protein CASSVGQISGNTIYF.

This clone was seen only a few times. This CDR3 is CASSPLSIRVTEAFF. The CDR3 bases are TGTGCCAGTAGTCCTCTTTCGATCAGGGTCACTGAAGCTTTCTTT. The chain recombines TRBV19 with TRBJ1-1; possibly TRBD1 for D (5 bases). CDR3 length: 15 amino acids. V lost 5 bases and J 4 bases, leaving 17 bases between the germline ends. Germline V CDR1 and CDR2: LNHDA, SQIVND (reference sequence).

This sequence joins TRBV11-2 and TRBJ2-7; D possibly corresponds to TRBD1 (5 bases). Trimming took 0 bases from V and 3 from J, leaving 12 bases between them. The CDR3 totals 15 residues. Germline V lookup: CDR1 SGHAT, CDR2 FQNNGV. CDR3 protein: CASSLDQGTGYEQYF. CDR3 in DNA: TGTGCCAGCAGCTTAGATCAGGGCACCGGCTACGAGCAGTACTTC.

The genes are TRBV6-5 and TRBJ1-2; possible D gene TRBD1, 5 bases. The CDR3 sequence is 13 residues long. The germline CDR1 and CDR2 sequences are MNHEY and SVGAGI. Trimming stripped 4 bases from V and 4 bases from J, with 10 bases between. The CDR3: CASSSGHGYGYTF. The DNA for the CDR3 is TGTGCCAGCAGTTCCGGACACGGCTATGGCTACACCTTC.

Note on this clone: The junction departs from germline at one end; a sequencing error may be responsible. V and J are TRBV19 and TRBJ1-5; 7 bases are shared with TRBD1. Germline V gene lookup returns CDR1 LNHDA and CDR2 SQIVND (reference sequence). There are 14 residues in the CDR3. CDR3 sequence (DNA): TGTGCCAGTAGTCCCCGAGGGGGCATTCAGTCCCAGCATTTT. Amino acid sequence: CASSPRGGIQSQHF.

J is TRBJ2-1 and V is TRBV5-5; 7 positions agree with TRBD1. V dropped 4 bases and J dropped 4; count of bases not matched to a gene: 2. This CDR3 is built from 13 residues. In germline, CDR1 is SGHKS, CDR2 YYEKEE (reference sequence). The CDR3 DNA follows: TGTGCCAGCAGCCAGACAGGGTACAATGAGCAGTTCTTC. Its translation is CASSQTGYNEQFF.